These 21 T cell receptor beta chains were all obtained from the same sample, sequenced in a study of cytomegalovirus exposure and HLA in healthy donors. With 60 Vbeta and 13 Jbeta primers, the PCR was carried out. The repertoire was sequenced with immunoSEQ multiplex PCR; TCRdb's copy has only in-frame clones and lacks some. The sample carries 180,000 or so clones, more than 60% recorded once. Sequenced material: PBMCs. The receptor set was obtained from a man younger than 35 in good health and CMV-seronegative.

V gene TRBV10-3 combines with J gene TRBJ2-7, with TRBD2 as a possible D gene (6 bases). Trimming removed 6 bases at V and 1 base at J, with 10 bases between. This CDR3 spans 13 amino acids. CDR1 is ENHRY and CDR2 is SYGVKD in the germline V gene. In DNA, the CDR3 is TGTGCCATCAGGGATAGCGGTTCCTACGAGCAGTACTTC. As protein: CAIRDSGSYEQYF.

The rearrangement links TRBV7-9 to TRBJ2-1; TRBD2 agrees at 8 bases. The CDR3 contains 15 residues. Germline V gives CDR1 SEHNR, CDR2 FQNEAQ (reference sequence). Losses at the gene ends were 2 bases for V and 7 bases for J; bases not matched to a gene: 7. CDR3 loop: CASSLMSGGINEQFF. The CDR3 nucleotides are TGTGCCAGCAGCTTAATGTCGGGAGGGATAAATGAGCAGTTCTTC.

The chain joins TRBV6-5 to TRBJ2-7; TRBD2 matches at 7 bases. Unmatched junction bases numbered 7, after V lost 6 bases and J lost 2 bases. This CDR3 comprises 14 residues. Germline V gene sequence: CDR1 MNHEY, CDR2 SVGAGI. The CDR3 DNA reads as TGTGCCAGCAGGCGAACCCTAGCGGCCTACGAGCAGTACTTC. Protein sequence: CASRRTLAAYEQYF.

A note on this clone: At the DNA level, this CDR3 is encoded by other sequences in the same sample as well. This chain uses TRBV7-2 with TRBJ2-7; 12 bases agree with TRBD2. Germline CDR1 and CDR2: SGHTA and FQGNSA. Trimming cost V 5 bases and J 2 bases; bases outside gene matches: 4. This CDR3 region has 15 residues. DNA for the CDR3: TGTGCCAGCAGCCCCAGGACTAGCGGGGCCTACGAGCAGTACTTC. Encoded protein: CASSPRTSGAYEQYF.

This rearrangement joins TRBV11-2 to TRBJ2-5; TRBD2 matches 8 bases. This CDR3 is built from 16 residues. With V trimmed by 5 bases and J by 5 bases, 13 bases remained unmatched. The V gene's germline CDR1 is SGHAT and CDR2 FQNNGV. The CDR3 sequence: CASSPRIGGAQETQYF. CDR3 nucleotides: TGTGCCAGCAGCCCACGGATCGGGGGGGCTCAGGAGACCCAGTACTTC.

A note on this clone: At the DNA level, this CDR3 is encoded by other sequences in the same sample as well. The chain uses TRBV4-1 and TRBJ1-1; D is possibly TRBD1 (5 bases). V dropped 0 bases and J dropped 0 bases, with 17 bases sitting between them. This CDR3 comprises 18 residues. Germline CDR1 is MGHRA and CDR2 is YSYEKL. CDR3 loop: CASSQDPILTEMNTEAFF. For the CDR3, the DNA is TGCGCCAGCAGCCAAGATCCTATACTGACAGAGATGAACACTGAAGCTTTCTTT.

The chain couples TRBV6-6 to TRBJ1-1; D not resolved. Germline V gives CDR1 MNHNY, CDR2 SVGAGI (reference sequence). Trimming removed 5 bases from V and 8 bases from J, with 6 bases in between. There are 10 residues in the CDR3. CDR3 in amino acids: CASSGREAFF. CDR3 in DNA: TGTGCCAGCAGTGGGCGAGAAGCTTTCTTT.

Only a few counts were recorded for this clone. V usage is TRBV28 and J usage is TRBJ1-1; 8 positions match TRBD1. The CDR3 has 14 residues. Germline V gene lookup returns CDR1 MDHEN and CDR2 SYDVKM. With V trimmed by 5 bases and J by 8 bases, 10 bases remained unmatched. For the CDR3, the DNA is TGTGCCAGCAGTACCCCCGACAGGGGAGAAGAAGCTTTCTTT. Translating gives CASSTPDRGEEAFF.

This clone was counted a single time. The chain is built from TRBV19 and TRBJ1-5, with TRBD1 as a possible D gene (5 bases). Trimming left V 7 bases short and J 7 bases short, with 14 bases between. The CDR3 has 13 amino acids. The germline gives CDR1 LNHDA, CDR2 SQIVND (reference sequence). CDR3 sequence reads: CASTPGGGQPQHF. CDR3 in DNA: TGTGCCAGTACCCCCGGGGGTGGCCAGCCCCAGCATTTT.

The chain has TRBV30 and TRBJ2-3, with 10 bases aligning to TRBD1. This CDR3 region has 15 residues. V was pared by 0 bases and J by 2 bases, with 2 bases of the junction left unmatched. Germline V CDR1 and CDR2: GTSNPN, SVGIG (reference sequence). The CDR3, as DNA: TGTGCCTGGAGTGTAGGGACAGGGGTCACAGATACGCAGTATTTT. It translates to CAWSVGTGVTDTQYF.

The chain has TRBV5-8 and TRBJ1-3, with a weak D call TRBD1 (6 bases). The CDR3 is 14 amino acids. Trimming pared 2 bases from V and 2 bases from J, leaving 8 bases between. Germline V lookup: CDR1 SGHTS, CDR2 YDEGEE. The chain's CDR3 is CASSLQGPGNTIYF. In nucleotides, the CDR3 is TGTGCCAGCAGCTTACAGGGACCTGGAAACACCATATATTTT. The variable domain in full, completed from reference TRBV5-8 and TRBJ1-3, reads EAGVTQSPTHLIKTRGQQATLRCSPISGHTSVYWYQQALGLGLQFLLWYDEGEERNRGNFPPRFSGRQFPNYSSELNVNALELEDSALYLCASSLQGPGNTIYFGEGSWLTVV.

The chain links TRBV7-2 to TRBJ2-5, with D possibly TRBD2 on 6 matching bases. V lost 1 base and J lost 1, with 10 bases in between. There are 15 residues in the CDR3. Germline V gives CDR1 SGHTA, CDR2 FQGNSA. The CDR3 DNA reads as TGTGCCAGCAGCTTAGTCGGCGGGATCCAAGAGACCCAGTACTTC. It specifies CASSLVGGIQETQYF.

This clone was counted a single time. The chain has TRBV6-5 and TRBJ1-2; TRBD1 matches at 9 bases. V dropped 5 bases and J dropped 6; count of bases not matched to a gene: 7. Germline V lookup: CDR1 MNHEY, CDR2 SVGAGI. The CDR3 spans 14 residues. CDR3 coding DNA: TGTGCCAGCAGTCTCGCGGGGACAGGGAATGGCTACACCTTC. Translated, it gives CASSLAGTGNGYTF.

The V gene is TRBV15, the J gene TRBJ2-7; TRBD1 matches at 8 bases. The CDR3 spans 14 residues. Germline trimming cut 3 bases from V and 6 bases from J; bases unmatched to any gene: 7. The V gene's germline CDR1 is LNHNV and CDR2 YYDKDF (reference sequence). CDR3 DNA: TGTGCCACCAGCAGCGCACAGGGGGTCCTCGAGCAGTACTTC. It translates to CATSSAQGVLEQYF.

The chain uses TRBV2 and TRBJ2-2; the match to TRBD1 covers 9 bases. The junction had 3 bases not matched to a gene; V was cut back by 6 bases and J by 4 bases. This CDR3 comprises 14 residues. In germline, CDR1 is SNHLY, CDR2 FYNNEI. In DNA form, the CDR3 reads TGTGCCAGCAGGGGACAGGGAGGCACCGGGGAGCTGTTTTTT. Amino acids: CASRGQGGTGELFF. Full variable domain (outside the CDR3, taken from reference TRBV2 and TRBJ2-2): EPEVTQTPSHQVTQMGQEVILRCVPISNHLYFYWYRQILGQKVEFLVSFYNNEISEKSEIFDDQFSVERPDGSNFTLKIRSTKLEDSAMYFCASRGQGGTGELFFGEGSRLTVL.

The chain is built from TRBV19 and TRBJ2-1; D unresolved. V lost 6 bases to trimming and J lost 2 bases, with 14 bases between them. CDR3 length equals 15 residues. Per the germline V gene, CDR1 is LNHDA and CDR2 is SQIVND (reference sequence). The CDR3 spells CASRDSIGTYNEQFF. CDR3 DNA sequence: TGTGCCAGTAGAGACTCCATCGGCACCTACAATGAGCAGTTCTTC. The full variable domain, completed using reference TRBV19 and TRBJ2-1, is DGGITQSPKYLFRKEGQNVTLSCEQNLNHDAMYWYRQDPGQGLRLIYYSQIVNDFQKGDIAEGYSVSREKKESFPLTVTSAQKNPTAFYLCASRDSIGTYNEQFFGPGTRLTVL.

The V gene is TRBV5-4, the J gene TRBJ2-3; 11 bases line up with TRBD2. J gave up 5 bases and V 3 bases, and 8 bases lay outside the gene matches. Per the germline V gene, CDR1 is SGHNT and CDR2 is YYREEE (reference sequence). The CDR3 totals 16 residues. CDR3 amino acids: CASSSGTSGLGDTQYF. CDR3 DNA: TGTGCCAGCAGCTCCGGGACTAGCGGTCTTGGAGATACGCAGTATTTT.

The CDR3 DNA follows: TGCGCCAGCAGCCATCAGGGATCCTACGAGCAGTACTTC. Translation gives CASSHQGSYEQYF. This rearrangement joins TRBV4-1 to TRBJ2-7; weak D call: TRBD1 (5 bases). The CDR3 has 13 residues. V lost 3 bases and J lost 1, with 7 bases in between. The germline V gene encodes CDR1 MGHRA and CDR2 YSYEKL.

The gene calls are TRBV19 and TRBJ1-2; the D is unclear. This CDR3 has 14 residues. Between the trimmed V and J ends, which lost 3 bases and 6 bases, there was a span of 14 bases. CDR1 LNHDA and CDR2 SQIVND come from the germline V gene (reference sequence). The CDR3 protein is CASSMVDKEDGYTF. CDR3 nucleotide sequence: TGTGCCAGTAGTATGGTCGATAAGGAGGATGGCTACACCTTC.

The rearrangement uses TRBV27 and TRBJ2-7; 7 bases fit TRBD1. CDR1 and CDR2 (germline): MNHEY, SMNVEV (reference sequence). This CDR3 is 14 amino acids long. J lost 2 bases, V lost 1 base, and 2 bases had no gene match. The CDR3 region is CASSLYRGAYEQYF. CDR3 DNA: TGTGCCAGCAGTTTATACAGGGGCGCCTACGAGCAGTACTTC.

V is TRBV6-6 and J is TRBJ1-1; tentatively, D is TRBD1 (6 bases). Trimming stripped 2 bases from V and 7 bases from J, with 14 bases between. CDR3 size: 14 residues. From germline, CDR1 is MNHNY and CDR2 SVGAGI (reference sequence). The CDR3: CASSYRGGAFEAFF. The CDR3 DNA sequence: TGTGCCAGCAGTTACCGAGGGGGAGCCTTTGAAGCTTTCTTT.